These T cell receptor beta chains were read from a single sample in a study of human T cells and chemical hapten exposure. MiXCR, applied by TCRdb to the RACE reads, yields one record per CDR3 protein. The top ten clones hold 3% to 4% of a sample with approximately 70,000 distinct CDR3 sequences, 7.5% to 10% of them seen once. The sequencing used whole blood, collected in connection with sensitization to the hapten diphenylcyclopropenone (DPC). Receptor source: a woman aged 40 to 50 with alopecia areata. Some clones in this sample may be carry-over from other donors' samples. Each CDR3 is given with its conserved first and last residue. D genes are given only for firm matches. The size entry is marked missing in some rows and otherwise reads once, few, many or a size class.

abundance	len	d_gene	v_gene	j_gene	CDR3nt	CDR3aa
many	14	.	TRBV5-1	TRBJ1-1	TGCGCCAGCAGCTTGGGGGAGGGGAACACTGAAGCTTTCTTT	CASSLGEGNTEAFF
medium-sized	14	.	TRBV5-1	TRBJ2-1	TGCGCCAGCAGCTTGGAGGCAGGGAACAATGAGCAGTTCTTC	CASSLEAGNNEQFF
many	15	TRBD1	TRBV12-3/TRBV12-4	TRBJ1-4	TGTGCCAGCAGTATCTGGACAGGGGGTTATGAAAAACTGTTTTTT	CASSIWTGGYEKLFF
few	15	TRBD2	TRBV7-2	TRBJ2-1	TGTGCCAGCAGCCCCTCAATAGCGGGGTACAATGAGCAGTTCTTC	CASSPSIAGYNEQFF
few	17	TRBD1	TRBV6-2/TRBV6-3	TRBJ2-3	TGTGCCAGCAGTTCGGGACAGATTCATTCTAGCACAGATACGCAGTATTTT	CASSSGQIHSSTDTQYF
.	16	.	TRBV20-1	TRBJ1-2	TGCAGTGCTAGTGTCACGTCATCCGGATCCTTCTATGGCTACACCTTC	CSASVTSSGSFYGYTF
.	16	TRBD1	TRBV5-1	TRBJ2-5	TGCGCCAGCAGCTTGTTCTTTGGACAGGGGGCAGAGACCCAGTACTTC	CASSLFFGQGAETQYF
.	13	.	TRBV7-9	TRBJ2-7	TGTGCCAGCAGCTCTTTTGGGGGTTACGAGCAGTACTTC	CASSSFGGYEQYF
many	15	.	TRBV7-9	TRBJ1-4	TGTGCCAGCAGCTTAGACGGCACAACTAATGAAAAACTGTTTTTT	CASSLDGTTNEKLFF
many	15	.	TRBV7-2	TRBJ1-5	TGTGCCAGCAGCTTAGACCCAGGGGCAGAACAGCCCCAGCATTTT	CASSLDPGAEQPQHF
many	18	TRBD2	TRBV18	TRBJ2-5	TGTGCCAGCTCACCACCGTTCCCTAGCGGGGGGGCAAGAGAGACCCAGTACTTC	CASSPPFPSGGARETQYF
.	14	TRBD2	TRBV2	TRBJ2-7	TGTGCCAGCAGTGATACTAGCGGGGAGTACGAGCAGTACTTC	CASSDTSGEYEQYF
many	16	TRBD1	TRBV7-2	TRBJ1-2	TGTGCCAGCAGCTTAGTGGGGACAGGTAGCAACTATGGCTACACCTTC	CASSLVGTGSNYGYTF
many	13	TRBD2	TRBV5-8	TRBJ2-5	TGTGCCAGCAGCCAACCAGCGGGGTCAACCCAGTACTTC	CASSQPAGSTQYF
many	13	TRBD1	TRBV7-9	TRBJ2-5	TGTGCCAGCAGCTTAGCAGGGGGCGAGACCCAGTACTTC	CASSLAGGETQYF
.	14	TRBD1	TRBV5-1	TRBJ2-5	TGCGCCAGCAGCAAGGGACAGGGGCAAGAGACCCAGTACTTC	CASSKGQGQETQYF
.	13	TRBD2	TRBV29-1	TRBJ2-7	TGCAGCGCCCGGACTAGCGGGTCCTACGAGCAGTACTTC	CSARTSGSYEQYF
.	15	.	TRBV18	TRBJ2-7	TGTGCCAGCTCACCACCGCAGAGGCAGACATACGAGCAGTACTTC	CASSPPQRQTYEQYF
.	15	TRBD2	TRBV7-3	TRBJ2-1	TGTGTCAGCAGCTCCCCGACTAGCGGGAACAATGAGCAGTTCTTC	CVSSSPTSGNNEQFF
many	17	TRBD2	TRBV27	TRBJ2-3	TGTGCCAGCAGTTTCAGTAGCGGGGGGCTCCCCACAGATACGCAGTATTTT	CASSFSSGGLPTDTQYF
few	15	.	TRBV10-2	TRBJ2-1	TGCGCCAGCAGTGAGTCGGTGGCAGTAAGGTCGGAGCAGTTCTTC	CASSESVAVRSEQFF
.	15	.	TRBV7-2	TRBJ1-5	TGTGCCAGCAGCTCATCGACCAGGGCCTATCAGCCCCAGCATTTT	CASSSSTRAYQPQHF
few	14	.	TRBV5-4	TRBJ1-4	TGTGCCAGCAGCTCCGCGGACGGGGGGGAAAAACTGTTTTTT	CASSSADGGEKLFF
many	13	.	TRBV5-1	TRBJ2-7	TGCGCCAGCAGCTCCCCGGGGTCCTACGAGCAGTACTTC	CASSSPGSYEQYF
many	15	.	TRBV6-2/TRBV6-3	TRBJ2-2	TGTGCCAGCTCCTTTAGGGAGGGGGGCACCGGGGAGCTGTTTTTT	CASSFREGGTGELFF
many	11	.	TRBV7-2	TRBJ2-7	TGTGCCAGCAGCTTAGCGGTCGAGCAGTACTTC	CASSLAVEQYF
few	15	TRBD2	TRBV29-1	TRBJ2-7	TGCAGCGTTTCGTCTATAGCGGGGTTACCTAGGGAGCAGTACTTC	CSVSSIAGLPREQYF
.	14	.	TRBV7-2	TRBJ1-2	TGTGCCAGCAGCTCCCTCGGCAGCAGCTATGGCTACACCTTC	CASSSLGSSYGYTF
many	17	TRBD1	TRBV12-3/TRBV12-4	TRBJ2-6	TGTGCCAGCAGTGGGGGACAGGCCTTATCTGGGGCCAACGTCCTGACTTTC	CASSGGQALSGANVLTF
few	14	TRBD2	TRBV2	TRBJ2-5	TGTGCCAGCATCGGGACTAACCGACAAGAGACCCAGTACTTC	CASIGTNRQETQYF
many	15	.	TRBV21-1	TRBJ2-5	TGTGCCAGCAGCAAAGTTGGAGATCGCCAAGAGACCCAGTACTTC	CASSKVGDRQETQYF
many	13	.	TRBV2	TRBJ1-2	TGTGCCAGCGGCTCCCGGGGCTTCTATGGCTACACCTTC	CASGSRGFYGYTF
.	14	.	TRBV7-2	TRBJ1-2	TGTGCCAGCCACCCCCCGGGGGCGCAATATGGCTACACCTTC	CASHPPGAQYGYTF
many	14	.	TRBV12-3/TRBV12-4	TRBJ2-1	TGTGCCAGCAGTTGGCGAGTAGCCTACAATGAGCAGTTCTTC	CASSWRVAYNEQFF
many	16	TRBD2	TRBV27	TRBJ2-3	TGTGCCAGCAGTTCATGGTGGGGGGGGAGCACAGATACGCAGTATTTT	CASSSWWGGSTDTQYF
many	17	TRBD1	TRBV28	TRBJ1-6	TGTGCCAGCAGTTCGGGGACAGGGGGCTCCTATAATTCACCCCTCCACTTT	CASSSGTGGSYNSPLHF
few	16	TRBD1	TRBV6-6	TRBJ1-1	TGTGCCAGCAGTTACTCGATAAAAACAGGGGATACTGAAGCTTTCTTT	CASSYSIKTGDTEAFF
.	16	TRBD2	TRBV4-1	TRBJ2-7	TGCGCCAGCAGCCAACGCCTAGCGGGGGGTTCAGGCGAGCAGTACTTC	CASSQRLAGGSGEQYF
.	13	TRBD1	TRBV12-3/TRBV12-4	TRBJ2-1	TGTGCCAGCAGTGTACCGGGGCAGGGGGTCCCCTTCTTC	CASSVPGQGVPFF
few	14	.	TRBV11-2	TRBJ2-2	TGTGCCAGCAGGCCCGATCTGAACACCGGGGAGCTGTTTTTT	CASRPDLNTGELFF
many	14	TRBD2	TRBV4-2	TRBJ2-7	TGTGCCAGCGGGCCCGGGGGGGAAAGGCGCGAGCAGTACTTC	CASGPGGERREQYF
many	13	.	TRBV20-1	TRBJ1-1	TGCAGTGCTATTCAGAGAACGTCGGTGGGAGCTTTCTTT	CSAIQRTSVGAFF
many	15	.	TRBV4-1	TRBJ2-1	TGCGCCAGCAGCTTCGGAGGGGGGTTGGACAATGAGCAGTTCTTC	CASSFGGGLDNEQFF
many	14	.	TRBV6-2/TRBV6-3	TRBJ2-7	TGTGCCAGCAGTTACGGCGGGGACTCCTACGAGCAGTACTTC	CASSYGGDSYEQYF
few	17	TRBD2	TRBV6-6	TRBJ2-3	TGTGCCAGCAGTTCGCGCCCACTAGCGGGTCTCACAGATACGCAGTATTTT	CASSSRPLAGLTDTQYF
many	16	.	TRBV5-3	TRBJ1-2	TGTGCCAGAAGCTTGGGGGTGGGCAGATCGATGAGCGGCTACACCTTC	CARSLGVGRSMSGYTF